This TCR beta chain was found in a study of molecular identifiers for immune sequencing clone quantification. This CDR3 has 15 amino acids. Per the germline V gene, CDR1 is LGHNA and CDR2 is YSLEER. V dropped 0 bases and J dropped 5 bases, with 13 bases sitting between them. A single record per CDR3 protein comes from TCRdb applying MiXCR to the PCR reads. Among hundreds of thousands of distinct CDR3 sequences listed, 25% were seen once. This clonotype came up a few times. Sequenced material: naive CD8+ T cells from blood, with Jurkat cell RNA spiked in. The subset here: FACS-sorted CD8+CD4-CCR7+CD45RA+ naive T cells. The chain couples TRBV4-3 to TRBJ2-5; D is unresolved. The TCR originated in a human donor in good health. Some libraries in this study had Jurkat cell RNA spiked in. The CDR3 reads CASSQDRWSQETQYF. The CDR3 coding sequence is TGCGCCAGCAGCCAAGATCGGTGGTCGCAGGAGACCCAGTACTTC.